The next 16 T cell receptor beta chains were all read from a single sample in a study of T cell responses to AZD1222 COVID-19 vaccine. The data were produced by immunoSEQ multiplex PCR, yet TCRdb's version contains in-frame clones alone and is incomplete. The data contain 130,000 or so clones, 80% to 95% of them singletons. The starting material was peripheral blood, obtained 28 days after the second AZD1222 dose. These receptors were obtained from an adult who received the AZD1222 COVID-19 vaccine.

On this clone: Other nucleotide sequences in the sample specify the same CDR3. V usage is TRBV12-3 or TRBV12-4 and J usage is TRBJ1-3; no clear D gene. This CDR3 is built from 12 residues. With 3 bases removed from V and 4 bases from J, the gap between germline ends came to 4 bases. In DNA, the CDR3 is TGTGCCAGCAGTTTCGGGGGAAACACCATATATTTT. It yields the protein CASSFGGNTIYF.

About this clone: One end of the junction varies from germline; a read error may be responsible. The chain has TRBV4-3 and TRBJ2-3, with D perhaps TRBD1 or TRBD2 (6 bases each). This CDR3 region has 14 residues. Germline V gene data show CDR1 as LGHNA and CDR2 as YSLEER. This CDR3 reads CASSQTKGGDTQCF. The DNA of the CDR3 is TGCGCCAGCAGCCAGACTAAGGGGGGTGATACGCAGTGTTTT.

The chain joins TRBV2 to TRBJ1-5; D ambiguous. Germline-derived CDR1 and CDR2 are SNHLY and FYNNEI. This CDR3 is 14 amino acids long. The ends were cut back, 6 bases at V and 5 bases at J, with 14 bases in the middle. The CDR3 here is CASSESGLDQPQHF. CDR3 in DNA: TGTGCCAGCAGCGAAAGTGGCTTGGATCAGCCCCAGCATTTT. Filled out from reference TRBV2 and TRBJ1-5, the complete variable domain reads EPEVTQTPSHQVTQMGQEVILRCVPISNHLYFYWYRQILGQKVEFLVSFYNNEISEKSEIFDDQFSVERPDGSNFTLKIRSTKLEDSAMYFCASSESGLDQPQHFGDGTRLSIL.

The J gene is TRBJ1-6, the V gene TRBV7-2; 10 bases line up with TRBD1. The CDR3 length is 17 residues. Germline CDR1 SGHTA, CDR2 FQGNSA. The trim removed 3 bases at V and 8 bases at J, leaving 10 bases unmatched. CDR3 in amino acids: CASSLGQPGTGDSPLHF. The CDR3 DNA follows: TGTGCCAGCAGCTTGGGGCAGCCCGGGACAGGGGATTCACCCCTCCACTTT.

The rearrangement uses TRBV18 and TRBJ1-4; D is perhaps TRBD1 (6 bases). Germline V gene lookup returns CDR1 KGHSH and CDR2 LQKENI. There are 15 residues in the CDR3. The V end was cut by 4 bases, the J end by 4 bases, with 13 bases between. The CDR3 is CASSRIGQSNEKLFF. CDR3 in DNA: TGTGCCAGCTCACGGATCGGACAGAGTAATGAAAAACTGTTTTTT.

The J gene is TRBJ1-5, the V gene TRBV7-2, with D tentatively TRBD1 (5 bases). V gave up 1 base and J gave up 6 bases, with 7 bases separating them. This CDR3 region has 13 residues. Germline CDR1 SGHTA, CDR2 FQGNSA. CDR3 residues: CASSLEGSQPQHF. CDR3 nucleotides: TGTGCCAGCAGCTTAGAGGGGTCTCAGCCCCAGCATTTT.

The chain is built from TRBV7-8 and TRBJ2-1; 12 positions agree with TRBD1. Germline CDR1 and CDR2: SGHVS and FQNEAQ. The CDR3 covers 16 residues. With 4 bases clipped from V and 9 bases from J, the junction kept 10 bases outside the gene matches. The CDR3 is CASSSGRDRGQVEQFF. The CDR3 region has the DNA TGTGCCAGCAGCTCAGGGAGGGACAGGGGGCAGGTTGAGCAGTTCTTC.

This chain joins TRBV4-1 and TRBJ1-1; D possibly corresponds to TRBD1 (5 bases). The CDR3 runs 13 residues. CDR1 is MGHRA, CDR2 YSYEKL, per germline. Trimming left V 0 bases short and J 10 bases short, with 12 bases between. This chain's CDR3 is CASSQDRQGRAFF. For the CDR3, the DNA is TGCGCCAGCAGCCAAGATCGGCAGGGTCGAGCTTTCTTT.

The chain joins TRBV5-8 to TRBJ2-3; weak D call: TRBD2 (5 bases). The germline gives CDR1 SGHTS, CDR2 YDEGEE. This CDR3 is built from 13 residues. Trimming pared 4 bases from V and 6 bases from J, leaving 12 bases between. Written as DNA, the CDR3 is TGTGCCAGCAGCCCAACTTGGGAGGATACGCAGTATTTT. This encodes CASSPTWEDTQYF. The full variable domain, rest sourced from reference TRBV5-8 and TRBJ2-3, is EAGVTQSPTHLIKTRGQQATLRCSPISGHTSVYWYQQALGLGLQFLLWYDEGEERNRGNFPPRFSGRQFPNYSSELNVNALELEDSALYLCASSPTWEDTQYFGPGTRLTVL.

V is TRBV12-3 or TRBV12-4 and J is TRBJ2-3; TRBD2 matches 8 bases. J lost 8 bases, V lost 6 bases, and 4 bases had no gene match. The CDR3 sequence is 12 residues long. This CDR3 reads CASSPTSGTQYF. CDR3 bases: TGTGCCAGCAGCCCCACTAGCGGTACGCAGTATTTT.

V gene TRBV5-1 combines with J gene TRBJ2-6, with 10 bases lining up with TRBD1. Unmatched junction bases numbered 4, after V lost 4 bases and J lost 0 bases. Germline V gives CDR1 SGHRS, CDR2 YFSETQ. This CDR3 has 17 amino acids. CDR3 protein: CASSATGGSSGANVLTF. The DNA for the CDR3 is TGCGCCAGCAGCGCGACAGGGGGCAGCTCTGGGGCCAACGTCCTGACTTTC.

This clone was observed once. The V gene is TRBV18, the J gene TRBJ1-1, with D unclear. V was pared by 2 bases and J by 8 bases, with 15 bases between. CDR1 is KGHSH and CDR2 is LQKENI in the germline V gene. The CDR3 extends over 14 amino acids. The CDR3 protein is CASSPLIAQGEAFF. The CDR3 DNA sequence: TGTGCCAGCTCACCATTGATCGCTCAAGGGGAAGCTTTCTTT.

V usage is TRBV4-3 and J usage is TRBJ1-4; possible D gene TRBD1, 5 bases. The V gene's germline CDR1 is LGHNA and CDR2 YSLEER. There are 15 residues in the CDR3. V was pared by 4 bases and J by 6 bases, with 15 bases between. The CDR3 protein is CASSPRSPGHEKLFF. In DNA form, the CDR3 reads TGCGCCAGCAGCCCTCGGTCACCGGGGCATGAAAAACTGTTTTTT.

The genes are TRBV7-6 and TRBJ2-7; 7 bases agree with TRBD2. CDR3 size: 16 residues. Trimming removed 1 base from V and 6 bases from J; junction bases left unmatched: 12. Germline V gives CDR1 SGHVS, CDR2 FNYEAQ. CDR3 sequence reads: CASSLEAGLAVGEQYF. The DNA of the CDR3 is TGTGCCAGCAGCTTAGAGGCGGGCCTAGCGGTCGGCGAGCAGTACTTC.

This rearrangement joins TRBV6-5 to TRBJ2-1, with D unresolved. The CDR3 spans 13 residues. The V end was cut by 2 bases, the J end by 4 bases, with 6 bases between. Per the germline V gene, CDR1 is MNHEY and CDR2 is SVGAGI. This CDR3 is CASSYGEYNEQFF. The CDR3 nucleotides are TGTGCCAGCAGTTACGGGGAATACAATGAGCAGTTCTTC.

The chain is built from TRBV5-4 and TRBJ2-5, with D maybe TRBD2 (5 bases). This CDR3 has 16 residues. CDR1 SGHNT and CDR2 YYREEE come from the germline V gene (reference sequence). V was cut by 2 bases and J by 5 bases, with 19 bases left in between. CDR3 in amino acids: CASSFRASYRSETQYF. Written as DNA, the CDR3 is TGTGCCAGCAGCTTTAGGGCTAGCTACCGTTCGGAGACCCAGTACTTC. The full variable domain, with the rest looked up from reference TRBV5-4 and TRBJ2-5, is ETGVTQSPTHLIKTRGQQVTLRCSSQSGHNTVSWYQQALGQGPQFIFQYYREEENGRGNFPPRFSGLQFPNYSSELNVNALELDDSALYLCASSFRASYRSETQYFGPGTRLLVL.